Below are 4 T cell receptor beta chains sequenced from a single sample in a study of regulatory T cells in long-lasting Graves disease. The TCR beta library used iRepertoire HTBI primers with Arm-PCR amplification of CDR3. A single record per CDR3 protein comes from TCRdb applying MiXCR to the multiplex PCR reads. The table records 500,000 to 700,000 distinct CDR3 sequences, 16% of them present only once. Time point given: newly diagnosed GD, antithyroid drugs for less than 3 months. Researchers made the TCR library from RNA that was extracted from PBMCs. The data also belong to a second study, concerning T cells in Graves' hyperthyroidism and ophthalmopathy.

The sample in question was peripheral blood mononuclear cells (PBMCs), obtained at new diagnosis, from a patient treated with antithyroid drugs. These receptors originate from a woman aged 25-40 years with Graves disease.

This clonotype turned up a few times. This chain joins TRBV7-9 and TRBJ2-7; D is uncertain. Germline V gene data show CDR1 as SEHNR and CDR2 as FQNEAQ (reference sequence). V lost 1 base, J lost 0 bases, and 13 bases lay in between. The CDR3 loop spans 16 amino acids. The CDR3 reads CASSLVTWDPSYEQYF. The CDR3 DNA reads TGTGCCAGCAGCTTAGTTACGTGGGATCCCTCCTACGAGCAGTACTTC.

This clonotype was counted between two and nine times. The gene calls are TRBV18 and TRBJ2-1; 10 bases line up with TRBD2. V trimming: 6 bases; J trimming: 6 bases; junction bases outside the gene matches: 8. CDR3 length: 15 amino acids. Germline values: CDR1 KGHSH, CDR2 LQKENI. CDR3 DNA sequence: TGTGCCAGCTCCGATTTGCCTAGCGGGAGCAATGAGCAGTTCTTC. Protein product: CASSDLPSGSNEQFF. The complete variable domain, with remaining parts taken from reference TRBV18 and TRBJ2-1, reads NAGVMQNPRHLVRRRGQEARLRCSPMKGHSHVYWYRQLPEEGLKFMVYLQKENIIDESGMPKERFSAEFPKEGPSILRIQQVVRGDSAAYFCASSDLPSGSNEQFFGPGTRLTVL.

A word on this clonotype: Germline is not matched at one junction end, which may reflect a read error. This chain links TRBV18 with TRBJ1-5; the match to TRBD1 covers 7 bases. The CDR3 contains 14 residues. CDR1 and CDR2 from the germline V gene are KGHSH and LQKENI. CDR3 nucleotides: TGTGTCAGCTCGCCCAGGGGGGCGGGCGAGCCCCAGCATTTT. Amino acids: CVSSPRGAGEPQHF.

This clonotype occurred a few times. CDR3: CSVGRVALVRNEQFF. As DNA, the CDR3 is TGCAGCGTTGGGCGGGTCGCGTTGGTTCGGAATGAGCAGTTCTTC. V and J are TRBV29-1 and TRBJ2-1; D may be TRBD2 (5 bases). This CDR3 has 15 amino acids. V was shortened by 4 bases and J by 7 bases, with 20 bases between the two germline ends. CDR1 and CDR2 (germline): SQVTM, ANQGSEA.